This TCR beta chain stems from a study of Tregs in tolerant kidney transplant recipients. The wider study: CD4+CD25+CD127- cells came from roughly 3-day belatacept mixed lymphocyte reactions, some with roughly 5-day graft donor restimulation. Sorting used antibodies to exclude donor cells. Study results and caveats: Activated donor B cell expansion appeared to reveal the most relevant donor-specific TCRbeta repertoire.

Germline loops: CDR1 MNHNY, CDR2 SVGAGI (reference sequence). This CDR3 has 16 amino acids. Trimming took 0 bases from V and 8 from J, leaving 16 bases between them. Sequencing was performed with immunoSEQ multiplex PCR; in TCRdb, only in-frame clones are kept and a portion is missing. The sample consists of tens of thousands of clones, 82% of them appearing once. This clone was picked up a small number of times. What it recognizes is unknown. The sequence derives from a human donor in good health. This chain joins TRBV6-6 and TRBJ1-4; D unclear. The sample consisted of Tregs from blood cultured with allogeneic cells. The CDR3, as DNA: TGTGCCAGCAGTTACTCGGTGGCAGGAATATGGGAAAAACTGTTTTTT. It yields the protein CASSYSVAGIWEKLFF.